This T cell receptor (beta chain) appears in the sequencing data of a study of graft-versus-host responses after intestinal transplantation. The study's findings and limits: Some GvH clones were seen earlier in gut or blood, suggesting intestinal origin.

Responders that carried the CFSE label, approximately 200,000 of them, were plated with approximately 200,000 irradiated, violet-dye-labeled stimulator cells. Proliferating CFSE-low CD3+CD4+ and CD3+CD8+ responders were sorted after the reaction. Clones were sequenced by immunoSEQ multiplex PCR, and TCRdb holds only the in-frame ones, with some missing. Here the sample spans 8,000 to 9,500 clones, around 29% being singletons. The sequenced sample was alloreactive CD8+ T cells from a mixed lymphocyte reaction culture, obtained before intestinal transplant. The subset here: CFSE-low proliferating T cells sorted from roughly 6-day pre-transplant mixed lymphocyte reaction (GvH or HvG direction). The sequence was obtained from a human patient who received an intestinal transplant.

The CDR3 loop is CATSSLAGVVDEQFF. CDR3 nucleotide sequence: TGTGCCACTTCGAGTTTAGCGGGAGTGGTTGATGAGCAGTTCTTC. The rearrangement uses TRBV19 and TRBJ2-1; 9 nucleotides align to TRBD2. The V gene end was trimmed by 10 bases and the J gene end by 8 bases; junction bases not matched to a gene: 15. Germline lookup yields CDR1 LNHDA and CDR2 SQIVND (reference sequence). The CDR3 is 15 amino acids.